These 27 T cell receptor beta chains share one sample of origin, sequenced in a study of T cell responses to AZD1222 COVID-19 vaccine. Measured with immunoSEQ multiplex PCR; TCRdb has only the in-frame clones, and not every one. The sample includes about 86,000 clones, approximately 89% of them seen just once. The sequencing used peripheral blood, collected on day 0 of AZD1222 vaccination. The receptors shown here come from an adult in good health.

The chain is built from TRBV18 and TRBJ1-5, with no clear D. The germline gives CDR1 KGHSH, CDR2 LQKENI. The CDR3 consists of 14 residues. The ends were cut back, 4 bases at V and 2 bases at J, with 9 bases in the middle. CDR3 in amino acids: CASSQGGGNQPQHF. In nucleotides, the CDR3 is TGTGCCAGCTCACAGGGTGGGGGCAATCAGCCCCAGCATTTT.

This clone turned up a few times. The chain has TRBV9 and TRBJ2-7; D may be TRBD1 (5 bases). The V and J ends lost 0 bases and 2 bases respectively, with 9 bases between them. From germline, CDR1 is SGDLS and CDR2 YYNGEE. The CDR3 spans 14 residues. CDR3 nucleotides: TGTGCCAGCAGCGTAGATCAGGGAACCTACGAGCAGTACTTC. This gives the protein CASSVDQGTYEQYF.

This chain connects TRBV24-1 to TRBJ2-7; the D call may be TRBD1 or TRBD2 (6 bases each). The V end was cut by 0 bases, the J end by 3 bases, with 23 bases between. The CDR3 length is 19 residues. Looked up from germline, CDR1 is KGHDR and CDR2 is SFDVKD. The CDR3 sequence is CATSDLRRGVGPVDYEQYF. DNA of the CDR3: TGTGCCACCAGTGATTTGCGAAGGGGGGTCGGCCCCGTCGACTACGAGCAGTACTTC.

The chain employs TRBV5-1 and TRBJ1-3; D is perhaps TRBD1 (5 bases). The CDR3 length is 17 residues. Germline loops: CDR1 SGHRS, CDR2 YFSETQ. Trimming pared 0 bases from V and 7 bases from J, leaving 20 bases between. CDR3 coding DNA: TGCGCCAGCAGCTTGGGCCCCGGGACCCCTTGGTCGAACACCATATATTTT. Its protein is CASSLGPGTPWSNTIYF.

This clone was counted a single time. The V gene is TRBV6-5, the J gene TRBJ1-2, with 8 bases fitting TRBD1. This CDR3 contains 14 residues. The ends lost 3 bases at V and 7 bases at J; junction bases unmatched: 7. Germline CDR1 is MNHEY and CDR2 is SVGAGI. The CDR3 region has the DNA TGTGCCAGCAGTTATGGACAGGGACACTCTGGCTACACCTTC. Its translation: CASSYGQGHSGYTF.

This chain links TRBV10-2 with TRBJ1-2, with 7 bases fitting TRBD1. V lost 6 bases, J lost 5 bases, and 12 bases stayed unmatched. Germline CDR1 is WSHSY and CDR2 is SAAADI. CDR3 size: 15 residues. The CDR3 region has the DNA TGCGCCAGCAGGCCCAGACAGGGATTAGGGTATGGCTACACCTTC. Translated: CASRPRQGLGYGYTF.

Note on this clone: Sequence at one end of the junction differs from germline and may be a read error. V and J are TRBV3-1 (or the pseudogene TRBV3-2) and TRBJ1-3, with a tentative D call TRBD1 (5 bases). Germline V lookup: CDR1 LGHDT, CDR2 YNNKEL (reference sequence). The CDR3 is 14 amino acids. CDR3 sequence reads: CASTQGVFGNTIYF. In DNA, the CDR3 is TGTGCCAGCACCCAAGGGGTTTTTGGAAACACCATATATTTT.

The chain joins TRBV7-9 to TRBJ1-4, with no clear D. This CDR3 is built from 15 residues. The V end lost 6 bases, the J end lost 3 bases, and 14 bases lay between the germline ends. CDR1 is SEHNR and CDR2 is FQNEAQ in the germline V gene (reference sequence). This CDR3 is CASSSILQPNEKLFF. The CDR3 coding sequence is TGTGCCAGCAGTTCAATCTTACAGCCTAATGAAAAACTGTTTTTT.

The chain has TRBV5-5 and TRBJ2-3, with D tentatively TRBD2 (7 bases). CDR3 length: 15 amino acids. V was shortened by 1 base and J by 2 bases, with 11 bases between the two germline ends. Germline V CDR1 and CDR2: SGHKS, YYEKEE (reference sequence). This CDR3 is CASSLRGGVTDTQYF. CDR3 DNA: TGTGCCAGCAGCTTGAGGGGGGGTGTCACAGATACGCAGTATTTT.

The chain carries TRBV19 and TRBJ2-2; a possible D gene is TRBD1 (6 bases). Per germline, CDR1 LNHDA and CDR2 SQIVND (reference sequence). This CDR3 spans 16 amino acids. V lost 1 base and J 4 bases, leaving 13 bases between the germline ends. CDR3 DNA sequence: TGTGCCAGTAGTATAGCGGCAGGGGTCGGCACCGGGGAGCTGTTTTTT. This gives the protein CASSIAAGVGTGELFF.

This clone occurred once. The CDR3: CASKGLGGRVTGELFF. The CDR3 bases are TGTGCCAGCAAGGGGCTGGGCGGGCGAGTCACCGGGGAGCTGTTTTTT. The chain is built from TRBV2 and TRBJ2-2, with D perhaps assigned TRBD1 or TRBD2 (5 bases each). Germline assignment: CDR1 SNHLY and CDR2 FYNNEI. Trimming removed 7 bases from V and 4 bases from J, with 19 bases in between. The CDR3 is 16 residues long.

The rearrangement links TRBV28 to TRBJ2-7; 9 bases map to TRBD2. CDR3 size: 17 residues. The germline CDR1 and CDR2 sequences are MDHEN and SYDVKM. J lost 2 bases, V lost 5 bases, and 13 bases had no gene match. CDR3: CASSVLKSLAGPYEQYF. DNA for the CDR3: TGTGCCAGCAGTGTCCTTAAGTCGCTAGCGGGACCCTACGAGCAGTACTTC.

The chain uses TRBV25-1 and TRBJ1-1; D call uncertain. Germline V gene sequence: CDR1 MGHDK, CDR2 SYGVNS. This CDR3 is built from 13 residues. Trimming shortened V by 6 bases and J by 7 bases, and 15 bases separated the two germline ends. Written as DNA, the CDR3 is TGTGCCAGCAGACCTGGTGGTGCGGATGAAGCTTTCTTT. This gives the protein CASRPGGADEAFF.

V and J are TRBV7-6 and TRBJ1-1, with 7 nucleotides matching TRBD1. The CDR3 runs 16 residues. V was pared by 1 base and J by 4 bases, with 9 bases of the junction left unmatched. Germline CDR1 and CDR2: SGHVS and FNYEAQ. The CDR3 DNA is TGTGCCAGCAGCTTAGGCGAGACAGGGCCCGGCACTGAAGCTTTCTTT. Amino acids: CASSLGETGPGTEAFF.

This chain links TRBV14 with TRBJ2-4, with a tentative D call TRBD1 (7 bases). Germline V gives CDR1 SGHDN, CDR2 FVKESK. Trimming removed 5 bases at V and 8 bases at J, with 10 bases between. The CDR3 runs 12 residues. The CDR3 loop is CASSDREDIQYF. CDR3 nucleotide sequence: TGTGCCAGCAGCGACAGGGAGGACATTCAGTACTTC.

The rearrangement joins TRBV28 to TRBJ2-1, with TRBD2 matching 11 bases. Germline V gene lookup returns CDR1 MDHEN and CDR2 SYDVKM. The CDR3 contains 16 residues. After removal of 2 bases from V and 6 bases from J, the junction contained 6 bases not matched to a gene. The CDR3 is CASSLDLAGGSNEQFF. Written as DNA, the CDR3 is TGTGCCAGCAGTTTAGATCTAGCGGGGGGAAGCAATGAGCAGTTCTTC. Filled out from reference TRBV28 and TRBJ2-1, the complete variable domain reads DVKVTQSSRYLVKRTGEKVFLECVQDMDHENMFWYRQDPGLGLRLIYFSYDVKMKEKGDIPEGYSVSREKKERFSLILESASTNQTSMYLCASSLDLAGGSNEQFFGPGTRLTVL.

This clone is a singleton in its sample. The chain joins TRBV21-1 to TRBJ2-1. TRBV21-1 represents a pseudogene. This CDR3 spans 17 amino acids. This CDR3 reads CASSKEYKRGFYNEQFF. CDR3 in DNA: TGTGCCAGCAGCAAAGAGTATAAGAGGGGTTTCTACAATGAGCAGTTCTTC.

V gene TRBV6-5 combines with J gene TRBJ2-6; D possibly corresponds to TRBD1 (5 bases). CDR1 is MNHEY and CDR2 is SVGAGI in the germline V gene. V was shortened by 9 bases and J by 2 bases, with 11 bases between the two germline ends. The CDR3 spans 14 residues. The CDR3 nucleotides are TGTGCCAGTACCAGGGTGGCTGGGGCCAACGTCCTGACTTTC. Its protein is CASTRVAGANVLTF.

This clone was found a few times. The chain is built from TRBV30 and TRBJ1-1; D not certain. Trimming removed 0 bases at V and 6 bases at J, with 11 bases between. Germline lookup yields CDR1 GTSNPN and CDR2 SVGIG (reference sequence). This CDR3 contains 13 residues. CDR3 DNA: TGTGCCTGGAGTGTATTCTCCTGGGCTGAAGCTTTCTTT. Amino acid sequence: CAWSVFSWAEAFF.

The rearrangement joins TRBV18 to TRBJ2-3, with a possible D match to TRBD1 (6 bases). This CDR3 region has 14 residues. V shed 3 bases and J shed 1 base, with 8 bases lying between them. CDR1 is KGHSH and CDR2 is LQKENI in the germline V gene. The CDR3 DNA reads as TGTGCCAGCTCACCCCGACAGGGCACAGATACGCAGTATTTT. Translation: CASSPRQGTDTQYF.

The rearrangement joins TRBV5-6 to TRBJ2-3; 8 positions match TRBD2. J gave up 6 bases and V 0 bases, and 3 bases lay outside the gene matches. Germline lookup yields CDR1 SGHDT and CDR2 YYEEEE. The CDR3 has 14 amino acids. CDR3 DNA: TGTGCCAGCAGCTTGGGACTAGCGAGTGATACGCAGTATTTT. It translates to CASSLGLASDTQYF.

The chain has TRBV9 and TRBJ2-5; 8 nucleotides agree with TRBD1. Germline CDR1 reads SGDLS; CDR2 reads YYNGEE. The length of the CDR3 is 15 residues. Unmatched junction bases numbered 10, after V lost 4 bases and J lost 5 bases. CDR3 in amino acids: CASSLTGANMETQYF. In nucleotides, the CDR3 is TGTGCCAGCAGCCTGACAGGGGCTAATATGGAGACCCAGTACTTC.

This chain joins TRBV7-9 and TRBJ1-2, with a weak D call TRBD1 (5 bases). Germline loops: CDR1 SEHNR, CDR2 FQNEAQ (reference sequence). V was trimmed by 5 bases and J by 0 bases, leaving 10 bases between them. The CDR3 covers 14 residues. The CDR3 region is CASSARATNYGYTF. In DNA form, the CDR3 reads TGTGCCAGCAGCGCCAGGGCCACTAACTATGGCTACACCTTC.

The chain links TRBV27 to TRBJ2-1; no clear D. This CDR3 has 14 residues. The V gene lost 3 bases and the J gene lost 2 bases, with 8 bases spanning the gap. CDR1 and CDR2 from the germline V gene are MNHEY and SMNVEV (reference sequence). The CDR3 spells CASSFLSTYNEQFF. The CDR3 DNA is TGTGCCAGCAGTTTCCTCAGCACCTACAATGAGCAGTTCTTC.

The J gene is TRBJ1-1, the V gene TRBV19; D perhaps matches TRBD1 (5 bases). The CDR3 is 14 residues long. Per the germline V gene, CDR1 is LNHDA and CDR2 is SQIVND (reference sequence). V lost 6 bases, J lost 1 base, and 12 bases lay in between. CDR3 coding DNA: TGTGCCAGTAGGGAGGGACGGGGGAACACTGAAGCTTTCTTT. This gives the protein CASREGRGNTEAFF.

The V gene is TRBV27, the J gene TRBJ1-4; no clear D gene. The CDR3 length is 14 residues. V shed 3 bases and J shed 4 bases, with 9 bases lying between them. The germline gives CDR1 MNHEY, CDR2 SMNVEV (reference sequence). CDR3 coding DNA: TGTGCCAGCAGTTTTCAAGGGTTTAATGAAAAACTGTTTTTT. Protein: CASSFQGFNEKLFF.

The V and J genes are TRBV7-2 and TRBJ1-4, with 9 bases that match TRBD1. This CDR3 comprises 15 residues. Per germline, CDR1 SGHTA and CDR2 FQGNSA. V was clipped by 4 bases and J by 7 bases; unmatched bases: 7. CDR3 in amino acids: CASSSNRGRGEKLFF. CDR3 in DNA: TGTGCCAGCAGCTCAAACAGGGGGCGAGGTGAAAAACTGTTTTTT.